This is a list of T cell receptor beta chains from one sample in a study of blood T cell repertoires in COVID-19. Sequencing was performed with immunoSEQ multiplex PCR; in TCRdb, only in-frame clones are kept and a portion is missing. The sample carries 95,000 to 150,000 clones, 87% recorded once. Sequencing was done on a sample of peripheral blood. The source of these receptors is a woman aged 70 to 79 with acute or convalescent COVID-19. Both conserved end residues are part of each CDR3. The order of the fields is D gene, J gene, V gene, CDR3 protein. D genes are given only for firm matches.

d_gene: -; j_gene: TRBJ1-6; v_gene: TRBV5-1; CDR3aa: CASSLAGGGDLHF
d_gene: TRBD1; j_gene: TRBJ1-1; v_gene: TRBV29-1; CDR3aa: CSALQGGNTEAFF
d_gene: -; j_gene: TRBJ2-5; v_gene: TRBV7-7; CDR3aa: CASSPPGVVGTQYF
d_gene: -; j_gene: TRBJ1-4; v_gene: TRBV12-5; CDR3aa: CASGLGQTHEKLFF
d_gene: -; j_gene: TRBJ1-1; v_gene: TRBV5-1; CDR3aa: CASRVFDRTLNTEAFF
d_gene: -; j_gene: TRBJ1-2; v_gene: TRBV28; CDR3aa: CASRGGGNTNYGYTF
d_gene: TRBD2; j_gene: TRBJ2-1; v_gene: TRBV9; CDR3aa: CASSVRASGVSSYNEQFF
d_gene: TRBD1; j_gene: TRBJ1-6; v_gene: TRBV5-4; CDR3aa: CASTLQGVDSPLHF
d_gene: -; j_gene: TRBJ1-4; v_gene: TRBV25-1; CDR3aa: CASSDLLKLFF
d_gene: TRBD1; j_gene: TRBJ2-3; v_gene: TRBV27; CDR3aa: CASSHRTGGATDTQYF
d_gene: -; j_gene: TRBJ1-2; v_gene: TRBV7-9; CDR3aa: CASSLSGAPYGYTF
d_gene: -; j_gene: TRBJ2-5; v_gene: TRBV5-1; CDR3aa: CASSLLRVGETQYF
d_gene: TRBD1; j_gene: TRBJ1-6; v_gene: TRBV19; CDR3aa: CASTWGQGNSPLHF
d_gene: TRBD2; j_gene: TRBJ2-3; v_gene: TRBV9; CDR3aa: CASSVGFGGGAADTQYF
d_gene: -; j_gene: TRBJ1-1; v_gene: TRBV29-1; CDR3aa: CSVQWGGTEAFF
d_gene: -; j_gene: TRBJ2-1; v_gene: TRBV6-5; CDR3aa: CASSSDWPSYNEQFF
d_gene: TRBD2; j_gene: TRBJ2-1; v_gene: TRBV5-5; CDR3aa: CASSTWPAGGFGDEQFF
d_gene: TRBD1; j_gene: TRBJ1-6; v_gene: TRBV3-1/TRBV3-2; CDR3aa: CASSQSNRGSPLHF
d_gene: TRBD1; j_gene: TRBJ1-2; v_gene: TRBV28; CDR3aa: CASSFSTGIYGYTF
d_gene: TRBD2; j_gene: TRBJ2-5; v_gene: TRBV5-1; CDR3aa: CASSWESAGPGDTQYF
d_gene: TRBD1; j_gene: TRBJ1-4; v_gene: TRBV3-1/TRBV3-2; CDR3aa: CASSPTGGYEKLFF
d_gene: -; j_gene: TRBJ2-7; v_gene: TRBV14; CDR3aa: CASSQVPVHEQYF
d_gene: TRBD2; j_gene: TRBJ2-7; v_gene: TRBV19; CDR3aa: CASSITGGANEQYF
d_gene: TRBD1; j_gene: TRBJ1-5; v_gene: TRBV24-1; CDR3aa: CATSGPGQSNQPQHF
d_gene: TRBD2; j_gene: TRBJ2-3; v_gene: TRBV6-5; CDR3aa: CASSGANTDTQYF
d_gene: -; j_gene: TRBJ2-6; v_gene: TRBV9; CDR3aa: CASSVDVRTLSSGSGANVLTF
d_gene: -; j_gene: TRBJ1-6; v_gene: TRBV5-1; CDR3aa: CASSLGQGPNSPLHF
d_gene: -; j_gene: TRBJ2-7; v_gene: TRBV15; CDR3aa: CATSRGGQASREQYF
d_gene: -; j_gene: TRBJ2-5; v_gene: TRBV12-5; CDR3aa: CASGLGAGETQYF
d_gene: -; j_gene: TRBJ2-5; v_gene: TRBV6-5; CDR3aa: CASSKLGGVEETQYF
d_gene: -; j_gene: TRBJ2-3; v_gene: TRBV19; CDR3aa: CASSIDSVLSSSTDTQYF
d_gene: TRBD1; j_gene: TRBJ2-7; v_gene: TRBV5-6; CDR3aa: CASRRTGGWFEQYF
d_gene: TRBD1; j_gene: TRBJ1-2; v_gene: TRBV28; CDR3aa: CASSSWTGGNGYTF
d_gene: -; j_gene: TRBJ2-5; v_gene: TRBV7-3; CDR3aa: CASSLTGQGETQYF
d_gene: -; j_gene: TRBJ1-2; v_gene: TRBV15; CDR3aa: CATSREWGTTSGNYTF
d_gene: -; j_gene: TRBJ2-7; v_gene: TRBV5-1; CDR3aa: CASSPWSSILEQYF
d_gene: -; j_gene: TRBJ1-4; v_gene: TRBV5-1; CDR3aa: CASSLGQFNEKLFF
d_gene: TRBD1; j_gene: TRBJ1-1; v_gene: TRBV2; CDR3aa: CASRDRGLPNTEAFF
d_gene: -; j_gene: TRBJ1-6; v_gene: TRBV29-1; CDR3aa: CSAGDTASPLHF